Listed here are 15 T cell receptor beta chains from one sample, sequenced in a study of beta chain features in type 1 diabetes. Investigators reverse transcribed all isolated RNA, so they sequenced expressed TCRB transcripts. Produced via immunoSEQ multiplex PCR; TCRdb's table is partial and in-frame only. The sample consists of roughly 130,000 clones, roughly a tenth of them appearing once. The sample comprised central memory CD4+ T cells from blood. These receptors were obtained from a man aged 18 to 30 in good health.

This clone was detected a few times. The rearrangement uses TRBV28 and TRBJ2-5; TRBD1 matches 11 bases. In germline, CDR1 is MDHEN, CDR2 SYDVKM. Losses at the gene ends were 5 bases for V and 5 bases for J; bases not matched to a gene: 4. CDR3 size: 14 residues. The CDR3 region has the DNA TGTGCCAGCAGTGCAAGGGACAGGGGGGAGACCCAGTACTTC. This gives the protein CASSARDRGETQYF.

The gene calls are TRBV4-2 and TRBJ2-5, with D possibly TRBD1 on 5 matching bases. Trimming stripped 1 base from V and 4 bases from J, with 13 bases between. Germline CDR1 and CDR2: LGHNA and YNFKEQ. The CDR3 loop spans 15 amino acids. The CDR3 DNA reads as TGTGCCAGCAGCCAAGGGTCAGGGCCGTCAGAGACCCAGTACTTC. This codes for CASSQGSGPSETQYF.

The sample holds a few counts of this clone. CDR3 coding DNA: TGTGCCACCAGCAGGGGACACCTTGGAGATACGCAGTATTTT. Its translation: CATSRGHLGDTQYF. The J gene is TRBJ2-3, the V gene TRBV15, with a possible D match to TRBD1 (6 bases). V was pared by 3 bases and J by 5 bases, with 12 bases between. The CDR3 totals 14 residues. The germline gives CDR1 LNHNV, CDR2 YYDKDF (reference sequence). The full variable domain, with the rest looked up from reference TRBV15 and TRBJ2-3, is DAMVIQNPRYQVTQFGKPVTLSCSQTLNHNVMYWYQQKSSQAPKLLFHYYDKDFNNEADTPDNFQSRRPNTSFCFLDIRSPGLGDTAMYLCATSRGHLGDTQYFGPGTRLTVL.

The chain carries TRBV4-1 and TRBJ2-1; D may be TRBD1 (5 bases). CDR1 is MGHRA, CDR2 YSYEKL, per germline. The CDR3 contains 16 residues. The germline V and J ends were trimmed by 4 bases and 2 bases, with 15 bases remaining between them. This CDR3 reads CASSPRLQEPYNEQFF. CDR3 sequence (DNA): TGCGCCAGCAGCCCCCGCCTACAGGAACCCTACAATGAGCAGTTCTTC.

This clone turned up a few times. This chain joins TRBV10-3 and TRBJ2-5; 8 bases are a match to TRBD2. V was pared by 10 bases and J by 5 bases, with 9 bases of the junction left unmatched. Looked up from germline, CDR1 is ENHRY and CDR2 is SYGVKD. The length of the CDR3 is 13 residues. As DNA, the CDR3 is TGTGCCAGCGACGGGCTAGCGGGCGAGACCCAGTACTTC. It is translated as CASDGLAGETQYF.

The V gene is TRBV11-2, the J gene TRBJ1-2; D unclear. Germline V CDR1 and CDR2: SGHAT, FQNNGV. The germline V and J ends were trimmed by 3 bases and 8 bases, with 19 bases remaining between them. CDR3 length equals 15 residues. CDR3 residues: CASSFPDGELGGYTF. In DNA form, the CDR3 reads TGTGCCAGCAGCTTCCCGGACGGGGAACTTGGAGGCTACACCTTC.

There are a few counts of this clone. The chain combines TRBV2 with TRBJ2-7; 8 bases map to TRBD2. With V trimmed by 7 bases and J by 3 bases, 8 bases remained unmatched. The CDR3 length is 14 residues. Germline CDR1 SNHLY, CDR2 FYNNEI. CDR3 nucleotide sequence: TGTGCCAGCAATGGGCGGGGGGATAGCTACGAGCAGTACTTC. Protein product: CASNGRGDSYEQYF.

The chain links TRBV7-9 to TRBJ2-7, with 9 bases aligning to TRBD1. J lost 2 bases, V lost 5 bases, and 7 bases had no gene match. The CDR3 spans 15 residues. Germline CDR1 SEHNR, CDR2 FQNEAQ (reference sequence). The CDR3 DNA reads as TGTGCCAGCAGCGCCAGACAGGGGGGACCCTACGAGCAGTACTTC. It encodes CASSARQGGPYEQYF.

The rearrangement links TRBV7-9 to TRBJ1-2; 8 nucleotides align to TRBD1. The germline V gene has CDR1 SEHNR and CDR2 FQNEAQ (reference sequence). V lost 5 bases to trimming and J lost 4 bases; unmatched junction nucleotides: 3. The CDR3 loop spans 13 amino acids. The chain's CDR3 is CASSPGQGYGYTF. The CDR3 region has the DNA TGTGCCAGCAGCCCCGGACAGGGCTATGGCTACACCTTC.

This clone turned up a few times. This chain connects TRBV7-6 to TRBJ2-5, with 11 bases identical to TRBD2. The germline V gene has CDR1 SGHVS and CDR2 FNYEAQ. The CDR3 extends over 15 amino acids. The junction had 7 bases not matched to a gene; V was cut back by 5 bases and J by 5 bases. In DNA form, the CDR3 reads TGTGCCAGCAGCCCAAGGACTAGCGGGCTGGAGACCCAGTACTTC. Protein: CASSPRTSGLETQYF.

The chain employs TRBV7-2 and TRBJ2-2; D gene uncertain. The V end lost 8 bases, the J end lost 5 bases, and 15 bases lay between the germline ends. Germline V lookup: CDR1 SGHTA, CDR2 FQGNSA. CDR3 length: 14 amino acids. The CDR3 loop reads CASDSISGTGELFF. As DNA, the CDR3 is TGTGCCAGCGACTCAATTTCGGGTACCGGGGAGCTGTTTTTT.

The V and J genes are TRBV2 and TRBJ1-2; D is undetermined. In germline, CDR1 is SNHLY, CDR2 FYNNEI. The CDR3 loop spans 14 amino acids. The V end was cut by 9 bases, the J end by 2 bases, with 16 bases between. CDR3 DNA: TGTGCCAGATCCGAAATGGGCAGGAACTATGGCTACACCTTC. It is translated as CARSEMGRNYGYTF.

This clone turned up a few times. The CDR3 region is CASSLGPTGEQYF. The CDR3 DNA sequence: TGTGCCAGCAGCTTAGGACCCACAGGGGAGCAGTACTTC. The chain is built from TRBV7-7 and TRBJ2-7, with a possible D match to TRBD1 (6 bases). The length of the CDR3 is 13 residues. CDR1 is SSHAT and CDR2 is FNYEAQ in the germline V gene (reference sequence). The V and J ends lost 1 base and 7 bases respectively, with 11 bases between them.

The chain employs TRBV5-1 and TRBJ2-5, with TRBD1 matching over 10 bases. The germline V gene has CDR1 SGHRS and CDR2 YFSETQ. The CDR3 runs to 14 residues. V was pared by 0 bases and J by 4 bases, with 0 bases of the junction left unmatched. The CDR3 region is CASSLGQGAETQYF. DNA of the CDR3: TGCGCCAGCAGCTTGGGACAGGGGGCAGAGACCCAGTACTTC.

A few counts support this clone. The same CDR3 is also encoded by other DNA sequences in this sample. The chain joins TRBV28 to TRBJ1-5; 9 nucleotides agree with TRBD1. With 4 bases clipped from V and 4 bases from J, the junction kept 2 bases outside the gene matches. The CDR3 has 14 amino acids. Germline loops: CDR1 MDHEN, CDR2 SYDVKM. CDR3 residues: CASSSGQGNQPQHF. CDR3 nucleotides: TGTGCCAGCAGTTCCGGACAGGGGAATCAGCCCCAGCATTTT.